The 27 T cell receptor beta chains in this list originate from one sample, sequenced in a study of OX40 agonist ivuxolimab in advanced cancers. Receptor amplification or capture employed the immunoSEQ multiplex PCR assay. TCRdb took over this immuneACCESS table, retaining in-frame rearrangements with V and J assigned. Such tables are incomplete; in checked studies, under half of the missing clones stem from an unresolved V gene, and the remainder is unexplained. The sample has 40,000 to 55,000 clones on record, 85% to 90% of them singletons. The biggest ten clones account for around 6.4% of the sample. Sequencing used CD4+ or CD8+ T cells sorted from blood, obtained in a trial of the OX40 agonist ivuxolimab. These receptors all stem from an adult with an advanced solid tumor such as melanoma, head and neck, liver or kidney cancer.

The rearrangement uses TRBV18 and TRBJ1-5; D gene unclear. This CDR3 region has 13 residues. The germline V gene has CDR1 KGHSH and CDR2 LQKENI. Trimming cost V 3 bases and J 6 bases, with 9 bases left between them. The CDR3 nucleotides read TGTGCCAGCTCACCTACGGGAGCTCAGCCCCAGCATTTT. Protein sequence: CASSPTGAQPQHF.

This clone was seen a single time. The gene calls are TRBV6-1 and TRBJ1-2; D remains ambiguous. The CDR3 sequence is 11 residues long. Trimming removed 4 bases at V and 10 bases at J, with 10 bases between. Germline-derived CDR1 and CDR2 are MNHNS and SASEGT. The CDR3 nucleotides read TGTGCCAGCAGTGCCGGCCCCGTCTACACCTTC. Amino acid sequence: CASSAGPVYTF.

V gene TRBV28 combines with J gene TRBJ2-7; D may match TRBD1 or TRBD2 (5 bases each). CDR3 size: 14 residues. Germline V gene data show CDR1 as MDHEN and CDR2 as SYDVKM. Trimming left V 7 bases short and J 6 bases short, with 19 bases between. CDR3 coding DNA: TGTGCCAGCAACGCCGGGACCCTACGATTCGAGCAGTACTTC. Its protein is CASNAGTLRFEQYF. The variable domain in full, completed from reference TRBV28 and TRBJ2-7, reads DVKVTQSSRYLVKRTGEKVFLECVQDMDHENMFWYRQDPGLGLRLIYFSYDVKMKEKGDIPEGYSVSREKKERFSLILESASTNQTSMYLCASNAGTLRFEQYFGPGTRLTVT.

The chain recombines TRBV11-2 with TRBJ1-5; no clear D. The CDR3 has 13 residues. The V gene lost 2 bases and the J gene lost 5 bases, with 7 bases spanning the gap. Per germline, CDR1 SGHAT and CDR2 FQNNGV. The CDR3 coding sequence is TGTGCCAGCAGCTTAAATTACGATCAGCCCCAGCATTTT. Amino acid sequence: CASSLNYDQPQHF.

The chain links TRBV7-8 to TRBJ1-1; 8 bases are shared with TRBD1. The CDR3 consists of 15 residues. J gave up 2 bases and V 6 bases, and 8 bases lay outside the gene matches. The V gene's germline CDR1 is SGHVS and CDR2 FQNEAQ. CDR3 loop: CASSSVDRGNTEAFF. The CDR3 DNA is TGTGCCAGCAGTTCAGTTGACAGGGGTAACACTGAAGCTTTCTTT.

CDR3 coding DNA: TGTGCCAGCAGTTTTCTGGGACAGAGCTCCTACGAGCAGTACTTC. It codes for CASSFLGQSSYEQYF. The chain is built from TRBV27 and TRBJ2-7; 7 bases are shared with TRBD1. CDR1 and CDR2 (germline): MNHEY, SMNVEV (reference sequence). The junction had 5 bases not matched to a gene; V was cut back by 3 bases and J by 0 bases. CDR3 length: 15 amino acids.

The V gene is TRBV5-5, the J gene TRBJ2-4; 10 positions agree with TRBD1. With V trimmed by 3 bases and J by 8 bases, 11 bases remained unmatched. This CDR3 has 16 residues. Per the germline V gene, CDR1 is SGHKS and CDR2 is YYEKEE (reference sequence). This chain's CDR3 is CASSSKGGTGVHIQYF. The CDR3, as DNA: TGTGCCAGCAGCTCTAAGGGTGGGACAGGGGTCCACATTCAGTACTTC.

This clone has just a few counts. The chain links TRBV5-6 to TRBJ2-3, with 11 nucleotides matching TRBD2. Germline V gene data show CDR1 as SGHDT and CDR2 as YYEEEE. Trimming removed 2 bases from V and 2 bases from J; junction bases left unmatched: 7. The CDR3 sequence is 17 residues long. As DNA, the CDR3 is TGTGCCAGCAGCTTTCCCCTAGCGGGGGGAACCACAGATACGCAGTATTTT. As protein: CASSFPLAGGTTDTQYF.

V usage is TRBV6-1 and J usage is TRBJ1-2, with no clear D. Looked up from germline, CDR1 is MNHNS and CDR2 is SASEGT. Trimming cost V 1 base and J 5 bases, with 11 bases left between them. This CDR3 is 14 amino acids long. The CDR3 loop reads CASSEVGRSYGYTF. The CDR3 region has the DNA TGTGCCAGCAGTGAAGTTGGCAGATCGTATGGCTACACCTTC.

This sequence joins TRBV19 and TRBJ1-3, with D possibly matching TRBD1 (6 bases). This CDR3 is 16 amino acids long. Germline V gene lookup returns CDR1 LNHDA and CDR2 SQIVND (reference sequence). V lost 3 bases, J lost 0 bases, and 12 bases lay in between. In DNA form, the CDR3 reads TGTGCCAGTAGTATGCCGGCAGGGGCCTCTGGAAACACCATATATTTT. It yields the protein CASSMPAGASGNTIYF.

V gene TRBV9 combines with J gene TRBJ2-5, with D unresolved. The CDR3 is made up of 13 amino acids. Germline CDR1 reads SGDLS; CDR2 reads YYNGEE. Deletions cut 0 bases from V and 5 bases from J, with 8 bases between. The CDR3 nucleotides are TGTGCCAGCAGCGTAGTAGTTGGGGAGACCCAGTACTTC. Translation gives CASSVVVGETQYF.

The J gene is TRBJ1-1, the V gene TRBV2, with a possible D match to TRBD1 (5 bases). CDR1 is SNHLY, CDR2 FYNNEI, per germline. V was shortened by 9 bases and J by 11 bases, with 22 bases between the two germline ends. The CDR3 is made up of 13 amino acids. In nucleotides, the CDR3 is TGTGCCAGTACAAATCCGGGACCCGGGGTGGCTTTCTTT. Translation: CASTNPGPGVAFF. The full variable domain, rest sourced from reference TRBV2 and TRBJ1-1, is EPEVTQTPSHQVTQMGQEVILRCVPISNHLYFYWYRQILGQKVEFLVSFYNNEISEKSEIFDDQFSVERPDGSNFTLKIRSTKLEDSAMYFCASTNPGPGVAFFGQGTRLTVV.

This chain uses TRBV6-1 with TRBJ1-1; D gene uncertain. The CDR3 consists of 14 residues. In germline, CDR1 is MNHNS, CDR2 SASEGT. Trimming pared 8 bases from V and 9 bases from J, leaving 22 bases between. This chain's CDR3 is CASAREGGFYKAFF. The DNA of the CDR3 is TGTGCCAGCGCTAGAGAGGGAGGGTTTTATAAAGCTTTCTTT.

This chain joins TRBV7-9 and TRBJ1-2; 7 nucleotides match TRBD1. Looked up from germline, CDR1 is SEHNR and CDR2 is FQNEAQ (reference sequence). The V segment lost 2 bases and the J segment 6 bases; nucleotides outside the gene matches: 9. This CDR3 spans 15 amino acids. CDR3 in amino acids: CASSLLQQGRNGYTF. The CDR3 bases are TGTGCCAGCAGCTTACTCCAACAGGGGAGGAATGGCTACACCTTC.

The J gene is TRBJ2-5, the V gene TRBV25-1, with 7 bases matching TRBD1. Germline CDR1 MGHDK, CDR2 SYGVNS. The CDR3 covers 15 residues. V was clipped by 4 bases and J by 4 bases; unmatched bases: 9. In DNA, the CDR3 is TGTGCCAGCAGTGCCGTAACAGGGGAACCAGAGACCCAGTACTTC. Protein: CASSAVTGEPETQYF.

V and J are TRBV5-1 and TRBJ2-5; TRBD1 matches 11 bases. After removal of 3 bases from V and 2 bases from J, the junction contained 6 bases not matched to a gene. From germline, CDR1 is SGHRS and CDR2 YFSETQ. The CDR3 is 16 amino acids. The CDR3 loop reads CASSSLRDRGQETQYF. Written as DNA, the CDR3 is TGCGCCAGCAGCTCGTTACGGGACAGGGGGCAAGAGACCCAGTACTTC.

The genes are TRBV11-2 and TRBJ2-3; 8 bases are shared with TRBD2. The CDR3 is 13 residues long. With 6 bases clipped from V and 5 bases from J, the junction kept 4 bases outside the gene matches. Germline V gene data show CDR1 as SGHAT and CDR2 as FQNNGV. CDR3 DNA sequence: TGTGCCAGCAGTCTAGCGGGTATAGATACGCAGTATTTT. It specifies CASSLAGIDTQYF.

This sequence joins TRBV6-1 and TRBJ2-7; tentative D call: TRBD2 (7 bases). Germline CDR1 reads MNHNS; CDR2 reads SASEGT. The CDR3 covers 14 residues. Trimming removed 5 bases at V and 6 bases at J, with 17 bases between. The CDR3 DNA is TGTGCCAGCAGTTCAGGGAGGGGGGGTCGCGAGCAGTACTTC. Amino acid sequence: CASSSGRGGREQYF.

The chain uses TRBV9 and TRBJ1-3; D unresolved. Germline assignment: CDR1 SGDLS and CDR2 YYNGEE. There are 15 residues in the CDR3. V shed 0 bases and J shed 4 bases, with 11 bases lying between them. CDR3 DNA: TGTGCCAGCAGCGTAGGGCCAGGCCAGGGAAACACCATATATTTT. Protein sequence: CASSVGPGQGNTIYF.

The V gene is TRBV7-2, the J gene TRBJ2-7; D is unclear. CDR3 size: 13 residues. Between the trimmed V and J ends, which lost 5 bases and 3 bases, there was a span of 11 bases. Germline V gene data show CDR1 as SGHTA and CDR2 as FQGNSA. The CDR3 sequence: CASSQIPGYEQYF. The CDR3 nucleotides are TGTGCCAGCAGCCAGATCCCAGGCTACGAGCAGTACTTC.

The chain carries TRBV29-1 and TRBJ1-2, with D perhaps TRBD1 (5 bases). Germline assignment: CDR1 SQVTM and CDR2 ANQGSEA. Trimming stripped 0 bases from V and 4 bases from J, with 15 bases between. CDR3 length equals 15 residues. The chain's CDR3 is CSVEDLGVWGYGYTF. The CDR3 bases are TGCAGCGTTGAAGATCTGGGGGTATGGGGCTATGGCTACACCTTC. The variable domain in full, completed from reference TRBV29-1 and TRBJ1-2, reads SAVISQKPSRDICQRGTSLTIQCQVDSQVTMMFWYRQQPGQSLTLIATANQGSEATYESGFVIDKFPISRPNLTFSTLTVSNMSPEDSSIYLCSVEDLGVWGYGYTFGSGTRLTVV.

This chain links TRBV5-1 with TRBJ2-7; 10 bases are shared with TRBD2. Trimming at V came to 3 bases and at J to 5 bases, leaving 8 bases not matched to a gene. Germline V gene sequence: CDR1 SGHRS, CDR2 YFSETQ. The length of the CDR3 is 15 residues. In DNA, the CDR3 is TGCGCCAGCAGCTATCAGCGGGGGGGCCTAAACGAGCAGTACTTC. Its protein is CASSYQRGGLNEQYF.

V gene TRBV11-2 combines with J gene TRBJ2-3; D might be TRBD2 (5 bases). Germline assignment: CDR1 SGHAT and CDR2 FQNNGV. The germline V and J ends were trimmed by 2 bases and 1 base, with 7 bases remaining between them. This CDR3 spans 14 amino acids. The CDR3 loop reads CASSLSGGTDTQYF. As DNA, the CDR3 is TGTGCCAGCAGCTTATCCGGGGGCACAGATACGCAGTATTTT.

The CDR3 loop reads CASSVGDRSTYEQYF. As DNA, the CDR3 is TGTGCCAGCAGCGTAGGGGACAGATCAACCTACGAGCAGTACTTC. The chain is built from TRBV9 and TRBJ2-7, with 7 bases aligning to TRBD1. Germline V gene data show CDR1 as SGDLS and CDR2 as YYNGEE. Germline trimming cut 0 bases from V and 2 bases from J; bases unmatched to any gene: 5. The CDR3 contains 15 residues.

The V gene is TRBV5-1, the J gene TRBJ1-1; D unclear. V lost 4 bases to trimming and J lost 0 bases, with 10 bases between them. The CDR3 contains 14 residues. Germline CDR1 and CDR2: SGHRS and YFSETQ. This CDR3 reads CASSPRAVNTEAFF. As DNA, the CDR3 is TGCGCCAGCAGCCCACGGGCAGTGAACACTGAAGCTTTCTTT.

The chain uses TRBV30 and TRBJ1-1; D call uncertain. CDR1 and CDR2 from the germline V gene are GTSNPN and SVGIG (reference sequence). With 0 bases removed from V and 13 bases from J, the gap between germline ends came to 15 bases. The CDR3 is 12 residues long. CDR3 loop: CAWSVLQSKGFF. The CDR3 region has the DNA TGTGCCTGGAGTGTACTACAGTCGAAAGGTTTCTTT.

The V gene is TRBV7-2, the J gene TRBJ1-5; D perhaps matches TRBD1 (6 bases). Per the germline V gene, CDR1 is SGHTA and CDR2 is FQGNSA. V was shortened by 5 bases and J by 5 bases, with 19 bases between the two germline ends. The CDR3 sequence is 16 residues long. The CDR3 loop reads CASSRTSDSRDQPQHF. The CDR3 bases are TGTGCCAGCAGCCGCACCTCGGACAGTAGGGATCAGCCCCAGCATTTT.